Following are 27 T cell receptor beta chains from one sample sequenced in a study of T cell responses to AZD1222 COVID-19 vaccine. Repertoires were generated with immunoSEQ multiplex PCR, while TCRdb's copy carries only in-frame clones and drops some. Among about 170,000 clones listed, around 85% were seen once. The sample was peripheral blood, taken 28 days after the second AZD1222 dose. These TCRs come from an adult who received the AZD1222 COVID-19 vaccine.

This chain connects TRBV19 to TRBJ1-3; no clear D gene. The CDR3 spans 12 residues. The germline V and J ends were trimmed by 10 bases and 4 bases, with 11 bases remaining between them. CDR1 is LNHDA and CDR2 is SQIVND in the germline V gene (reference sequence). The CDR3 loop is CAIPPAGNTIYF. The CDR3 nucleotides are TGTGCCATTCCACCCGCGGGAAACACCATATATTTT.

The chain combines TRBV7-8 with TRBJ2-7; 7 nucleotides agree with TRBD2. Unmatched junction bases numbered 4, after V lost 1 base and J lost 7 bases. Germline assignment: CDR1 SGHVS and CDR2 FQNEAQ. This CDR3 region has 13 residues. CDR3 nucleotide sequence: TGTGCCAGCAGCTTAGGGGACTACCGGGAGCAGTACTTC. This translates into CASSLGDYREQYF.

The rearrangement uses TRBV6-6 and TRBJ1-4, with D uncertain. CDR3 length equals 12 residues. Germline V lookup: CDR1 MNHNY, CDR2 SVGAGI (reference sequence). The V end was cut by 7 bases, the J end by 3 bases, with 6 bases between. CDR3 loop: CASMRSNEKLFF. The CDR3 region has the DNA TGTGCCAGCATGAGGTCTAATGAAAAACTGTTTTTT.

The chain joins TRBV27 to TRBJ2-4; the D gene could be TRBD1 or TRBD2 (5 bases each). The V gene lost 8 bases and the J gene lost 0 bases, with 11 bases spanning the gap. CDR1 is MNHEY, CDR2 SMNVEV, per germline (reference sequence). The CDR3 is 14 residues long. CDR3 in amino acids: CASHGALAKNIQYF. The CDR3, as DNA: TGTGCCAGCCACGGGGCACTAGCCAAAAACATTCAGTACTTC.

This clone was seen once. The chain joins TRBV6-5 to TRBJ1-5; D uncertain. This CDR3 contains 14 residues. V lost 6 bases and J 5 bases, leaving 14 bases between the germline ends. Germline lookup yields CDR1 MNHEY and CDR2 SVGAGI. The CDR3 region is CASSDQVSHQPQHF. CDR3 nucleotides: TGTGCCAGCAGCGACCAGGTCTCCCATCAGCCCCAGCATTTT.

The rearrangement joins TRBV5-4 to TRBJ1-6; D is ambiguous. With 1 base removed from V and 7 bases from J, the gap between germline ends came to 6 bases. The CDR3 has 13 amino acids. Germline CDR1 reads SGHNT; CDR2 reads YYREEE (reference sequence). The CDR3 bases are TGTGCCAGCAGCTTGTCAGTAAATTCACCCCTCCACTTT. This encodes CASSLSVNSPLHF.

The chain uses TRBV2 and TRBJ1-3; D gene unclear. CDR3 length equals 14 residues. The germline CDR1 and CDR2 sequences are SNHLY and FYNNEI. Trimming took off 6 bases at V and 0 bases at J, with 9 bases between the two ends. The CDR3 nucleotides are TGTGCCAGCAGCGCGCAGATCTCTGGAAACACCATATATTTT. As protein: CASSAQISGNTIYF.

This clone was seen more than once but under ten times. This chain joins TRBV27 and TRBJ2-7; D is possibly TRBD1 or TRBD2 (7 bases each). The V gene's germline CDR1 is MNHEY and CDR2 SMNVEV (reference sequence). The length of the CDR3 is 15 residues. V was clipped by 6 bases and J by 1 base, with 16 bases between them. In DNA, the CDR3 is TGTGCCAGCAGCAGGGGGGGACTCTCTTCCTACGAGCAGTACTTC. It is translated as CASSRGGLSSYEQYF.

V gene TRBV3-1 (or the pseudogene TRBV3-2) combines with J gene TRBJ2-7, with 10 bases identical to TRBD2. There are 15 residues in the CDR3. J gave up 2 bases and V 0 bases, and 1 base lay outside the gene matches. Germline V CDR1 and CDR2: LGHDT, YNNKEL (reference sequence). Here the CDR3 reads CASSQDSGRPYEQYF. DNA for the CDR3: TGTGCCAGCAGCCAAGATAGCGGGAGGCCCTACGAGCAGTACTTC.

This chain's CDR3 is CASSLYGVGAYGYTF. The CDR3, as DNA: TGCGCCAGCAGCTTGTATGGGGTAGGGGCCTATGGCTACACCTTC. The rearrangement links TRBV5-1 to TRBJ1-2, with TRBD1 as a possible D gene (5 bases). This CDR3 contains 15 residues. Deletions cut 1 base from V and 4 bases from J, with 14 bases between. Per the germline V gene, CDR1 is SGHRS and CDR2 is YFSETQ.

V gene TRBV3-1 (or the pseudogene TRBV3-2) combines with J gene TRBJ2-5; D tentatively fits TRBD1 or TRBD2 (6 bases each). Per the germline V gene, CDR1 is LGHDT and CDR2 is YNNKEL (reference sequence). There are 15 residues in the CDR3. V lost 4 bases, J lost 2 bases, and 14 bases lay in between. CDR3 sequence (DNA): TGTGCCAGCAGCCTAAAGGGGGGATTGCAAGAGACCCAGTACTTC. This sequence encodes CASSLKGGLQETQYF.

J is TRBJ1-1 and V is TRBV12-3 or TRBV12-4; 7 bases align to TRBD1. J gave up 8 bases and V 6 bases, and 6 bases lay outside the gene matches. The CDR3 consists of 12 residues. The CDR3 coding sequence is TGTGCCAGCAGGTGGGGACAGCAGGAAGCTTTCTTT. This gives the protein CASRWGQQEAFF.

This clone showed up just a few times. J is TRBJ2-3 and V is TRBV6-6, with 7 bases matching TRBD2. Germline assignment: CDR1 MNHNY and CDR2 SVGAGI (reference sequence). This CDR3 contains 14 residues. V lost 5 bases to trimming and J lost 2 bases; unmatched junction nucleotides: 4. The CDR3 loop reads CASSSGAVTDTQYF. In nucleotides, the CDR3 is TGTGCCAGCAGTAGCGGGGCGGTCACAGATACGCAGTATTTT.

V gene TRBV18 combines with J gene TRBJ1-3; D is uncertain. V lost 4 bases to trimming and J lost 8 bases, with 9 bases between them. Per the germline V gene, CDR1 is KGHSH and CDR2 is LQKENI. This CDR3 has 12 residues. The CDR3 DNA sequence: TGTGCCAGCTCACGCCAACGGGACACCATATATTTT. The encoded protein is CASSRQRDTIYF.

The chain uses TRBV19 and TRBJ2-1, with 10 bases matching TRBD1. CDR3 length equals 16 residues. The ends lost 7 bases at V and 5 bases at J; junction bases unmatched: 11. Germline V gene data show CDR1 as LNHDA and CDR2 as SQIVND (reference sequence). The CDR3: CASKPPGDRGHNEQFF. The CDR3 DNA sequence: TGTGCCAGTAAACCGCCGGGGGACAGGGGTCACAATGAGCAGTTCTTC.

J is TRBJ2-5 and V is TRBV7-2; 10 positions match TRBD2. Trimming took 6 bases from V and 1 from J; bases not matched to a gene: 5. The germline gives CDR1 SGHTA, CDR2 FQGNSA. This CDR3 comprises 15 residues. This CDR3 reads CASSPSGGGQETQYF. The CDR3 region has the DNA TGTGCCAGCAGTCCAAGCGGGGGGGGCCAAGAGACCCAGTACTTC.

The V and J genes are TRBV4-2 and TRBJ1-5; tentative D call: TRBD1 (5 bases). The V and J ends lost 0 bases and 5 bases respectively, with 14 bases between them. This CDR3 region has 16 residues. CDR1 is LGHNA, CDR2 YNFKEQ, per germline. CDR3 sequence reads: CASSQESSREDQPQHF. CDR3 bases: TGTGCCAGCAGCCAAGAAAGCTCCAGGGAGGATCAGCCCCAGCATTTT.

This chain joins TRBV15 and TRBJ1-1, with D possibly matching TRBD1 (5 bases). The CDR3 has 15 amino acids. Germline V gene data show CDR1 as LNHNV and CDR2 as YYDKDF (reference sequence). V lost 5 bases and J 1 base, leaving 14 bases between the germline ends. The DNA of the CDR3 is TGTGCCACCAGCCCCCGATGGGGCCAGAACACTGAAGCTTTCTTT. Translated, it gives CATSPRWGQNTEAFF.

CDR3 bases: TGCGCCAGCAGCCCCCGGGACCACTCCTACGAGCAGTACTTC. Translation gives CASSPRDHSYEQYF. The chain uses TRBV4-1 and TRBJ2-7; the D call may be TRBD1 or TRBD2 (5 bases each). Per germline, CDR1 MGHRA and CDR2 YSYEKL. The CDR3 totals 14 residues. V dropped 4 bases and J dropped 0 bases, with 10 bases sitting between them.

This rearrangement joins TRBV5-1 to TRBJ1-1, with D maybe TRBD1 (6 bases). Germline CDR1 and CDR2: SGHRS and YFSETQ. Trimming removed 2 bases from V and 4 bases from J, with 12 bases in between. The CDR3 extends over 14 amino acids. The CDR3 spells CASSFRGVGTEAFF. The CDR3 region has the DNA TGCGCCAGCAGCTTCAGGGGAGTGGGCACTGAAGCTTTCTTT.

The chain uses TRBV4-2 and TRBJ2-7; either TRBD1 or TRBD2 may fit D (7 bases each). The V end lost 2 bases, the J end lost 4 bases, and 15 bases lay between the germline ends. The CDR3 sequence is 15 residues long. The V gene's germline CDR1 is LGHNA and CDR2 YNFKEQ. As DNA, the CDR3 is TGTGCCAGCAGCCAATCAGCGGGACAGTCATACGAGCAGTACTTC. Translation: CASSQSAGQSYEQYF.

The J gene is TRBJ1-4, the V gene TRBV13; the D gene is possibly TRBD1 (5 bases). Between the trimmed V and J ends, which lost 0 bases and 1 base, there was a span of 12 bases. Germline values: CDR1 PRHDT, CDR2 FYEKMQ (reference sequence). This CDR3 comprises 17 residues. CDR3 sequence (DNA): TGTGCCAGCAGCTTAGGAGGGGTTCAGATAACTAATGAAAAACTGTTTTTT. Encoded protein: CASSLGGVQITNEKLFF.

The J gene is TRBJ2-1, the V gene TRBV21-1; whether TRBD2, the table's D call, matches the DNA was not checked. TRBV21-1 is marked as a pseudogene. This CDR3 spans 16 amino acids. CDR3 DNA: TGTGCCAGCAGCAAAGTGGGAGGGGTCTCCTACAATGAGCAGTTCTTC. This translates into CASSKVGGVSYNEQFF.

The CDR3 bases are TGTGCCAGTAGTATAGTCCGAGGGGTCGACGGCTACACCTTC. Its translation: CASSIVRGVDGYTF. The chain carries TRBV19 and TRBJ1-2; possible D gene TRBD1, 5 bases. This CDR3 comprises 14 residues. V was cut by 1 base and J by 8 bases, with 14 bases left in between. CDR1 is LNHDA and CDR2 is SQIVND in the germline V gene (reference sequence).

This chain uses TRBV19 with TRBJ1-5, with TRBD1 identical over 7 bases. CDR1 is LNHDA and CDR2 is SQIVND in the germline V gene (reference sequence). V lost 2 bases, J lost 7 bases, and 11 bases stayed unmatched. The CDR3 contains 16 residues. The CDR3 DNA reads TGTGCCAGTAGTATATGGAGCAGGGGGAATGGGCAGCCCCAGCATTTT. Residues: CASSIWSRGNGQPQHF.

The chain employs TRBV6-2 or TRBV6-3 and TRBJ2-7; D is ambiguous. Germline V gene data show CDR1 as MNHEY and CDR2 as SVGEGT. The germline V and J ends were trimmed by 6 bases and 10 bases, with 13 bases remaining between them. CDR3 size: 11 residues. CDR3 DNA: TGTGCCAGCAGCCCCGCGGCGGACCAGTACTTC. Amino acid sequence: CASSPAADQYF.

This chain links TRBV9 with TRBJ2-7; 11 positions match TRBD2. This CDR3 is 16 amino acids long. Germline V lookup: CDR1 SGDLS, CDR2 YYNGEE. J was trimmed by 0 bases and V by 0 bases; bases with no gene match: 2. CDR3 in amino acids: CASSVGSGGGSYEQYF. The DNA for the CDR3 is TGTGCCAGCAGCGTAGGTAGCGGGGGGGGCTCCTACGAGCAGTACTTC.